The next 14 T cell receptor beta chains were all read from a single sample in a study of beta chain features in type 1 diabetes. Every isolated RNA sample was fully reverse transcribed, so sequencing captured expressed TCRB transcripts. Using immunoSEQ multiplex PCR, the repertoire was profiled, and TCRdb retains in-frame clones only, with some absent. The data show 450,000 or so clones, over 9.5% seen once. The material sequenced was naive CD4+ T cells from blood. These receptors came from a woman aged 18-30 years in good health.

Only a few counts were recorded for this clone. The chain links TRBV7-2 to TRBJ2-5; D possibly corresponds to TRBD1 (5 bases). V was pared by 2 bases and J by 0 bases, with 10 bases between. From germline, CDR1 is SGHTA and CDR2 FQGNSA. The CDR3 loop spans 15 amino acids. In DNA, the CDR3 is TGTGCCAGCAGCTTAACCAGGGTGTACCAAGAGACCCAGTACTTC. It encodes CASSLTRVYQETQYF.

The sample holds a few counts of this clone. The V gene is TRBV14, the J gene TRBJ2-5; D gene ambiguous. This CDR3 has 15 amino acids. Germline lookup yields CDR1 SGHDN and CDR2 FVKESK. V lost 0 bases, J lost 4 bases, and 12 bases lay in between. CDR3 in amino acids: CASSQDLLTGETQYF. CDR3 DNA sequence: TGTGCCAGCAGCCAAGATCTTCTTACGGGAGAGACCCAGTACTTC.

This clone was found a few times. CDR3 region: CASSPPGGSGNTIYF. CDR3 nucleotide sequence: TGTGCCAGCAGCCCCCCAGGGGGCAGTGGAAACACCATATATTTT. The rearrangement links TRBV7-9 to TRBJ1-3, with 8 bases identical to TRBD1. The germline V gene encodes CDR1 SEHNR and CDR2 FQNEAQ (reference sequence). This CDR3 comprises 15 residues. Trimming at V came to 5 bases and at J to 3 bases, leaving 6 bases not matched to a gene.

In its sample, this clone was seen a few times. V gene TRBV14 combines with J gene TRBJ2-1; 8 bases match TRBD1. J lost 7 bases, V lost 1 base, and 12 bases had no gene match. The CDR3 extends over 17 amino acids. Germline V gene sequence: CDR1 SGHDN, CDR2 FVKESK. The CDR3 protein is CASSQVKGTGIVNEQFF. Here the CDR3 DNA reads TGTGCCAGCAGCCAAGTGAAAGGGACAGGTATCGTTAATGAGCAGTTCTTC. Combining the CDR3 with reference TRBV14 and TRBJ2-1 gives the whole variable domain EAGVTQFPSHSVIEKGQTVTLRCDPISGHDNLYWYRRVMGKEIKFLLHFVKESKQDESGMPNNRFLAERTGGTYSTLKVQPAELEDSGVYFCASSQVKGTGIVNEQFFGPGTRLTVL.

This clone was picked up a small number of times. V is TRBV7-3 and J is TRBJ1-1; TRBD1 is a possible D gene (5 bases). With 1 base removed from V and 4 bases from J, the gap between germline ends came to 10 bases. The germline V gene encodes CDR1 SGHTA and CDR2 FQGTGA. This CDR3 spans 14 amino acids. The CDR3: CASSLSAGSTEAFF. CDR3 in DNA: TGTGCCAGCAGCTTAAGTGCAGGGAGCACTGAAGCTTTCTTT.

V and J are TRBV29-1 and TRBJ1-2; D not certain. This CDR3 spans 11 amino acids. CDR1 is SQVTM, CDR2 ANQGSEA, per germline. V lost 4 bases, J lost 8 bases, and 11 bases lay in between. The CDR3 protein is CSVVNRRGYTF. CDR3 DNA sequence: TGCAGCGTTGTAAACCGTCGAGGCTACACCTTC.

This clone occurred a few times. The V gene is TRBV28, the J gene TRBJ2-7; no reliable D call. V dropped 5 bases and J dropped 2 bases, with 10 bases sitting between them. Germline V CDR1 and CDR2: MDHEN, SYDVKM. The CDR3 loop spans 13 amino acids. Here the CDR3 reads CASSTQPPYEQYV. For the CDR3, the DNA is TGTGCCAGCAGTACACAACCCCCCTACGAGCAGTACGTC.

In this sample, this clone turned up a few times. The chain uses TRBV5-7 and TRBJ1-6; no clear D. TRBV5-7 is identified as an open reading frame with a role that is uncertain. The ends were cut back, 1 base at V and 3 bases at J, with 11 bases in the middle. The CDR3 contains 16 residues. The CDR3 is CASSLCWQIYNSPLHF. DNA for the CDR3: TGTGCCAGCAGCTTGTGTTGGCAGATCTATAATTCACCCCTCCACTTT.

This clone was counted between two and nine times. The rearrangement joins TRBV11-3 to TRBJ2-2; D is uncertain. The V end was cut by 1 base, the J end by 4 bases, with 4 bases between. CDR3 length: 13 amino acids. Germline values: CDR1 SGHNT, CDR2 YENEEA. The CDR3 DNA follows: TGTGCCAGCAGCTTAGGGTTCACCGGGGAGCTGTTTTTT. As protein: CASSLGFTGELFF.

This clone occurred a few times. The rearrangement joins TRBV15 to TRBJ1-1; D may be TRBD1 (5 bases). The V gene's germline CDR1 is LNHNV and CDR2 YYDKDF (reference sequence). V dropped 0 bases and J dropped 4 bases, with 12 bases sitting between them. The CDR3 extends over 15 amino acids. Here the CDR3 reads CATSREGARVTEAFF. For the CDR3, the DNA is TGTGCCACCAGCAGAGAAGGGGCGCGTGTCACTGAAGCTTTCTTT.

The CDR3 loop reads CSVDPGAGETQYF. CDR3 in DNA: TGCAGCGTGGACCCAGGGGCCGGTGAGACCCAGTACTTC. The chain links TRBV29-1 to TRBJ2-5, with D tentatively TRBD1 (6 bases). Deletions cut 6 bases from V and 5 bases from J, with 16 bases between. Germline assignment: CDR1 SQVTM and CDR2 ANQGSEA. The CDR3 is 13 amino acids.

This clone appeared a few times. The chain joins TRBV18 to TRBJ1-5; perhaps TRBD1 as D (6 bases). From germline, CDR1 is KGHSH and CDR2 LQKENI. There are 16 residues in the CDR3. With 1 base removed from V and 1 base from J, the gap between germline ends came to 11 bases. CDR3 in amino acids: CASSPLGTPSNQPQHF. The DNA for the CDR3 is TGTGCCAGCTCACCACTCGGGACACCGAGCAATCAGCCCCAGCATTTT. Full variable domain (missing parts from reference TRBV18 and TRBJ1-5): NAGVMQNPRHLVRRRGQEARLRCSPMKGHSHVYWYRQLPEEGLKFMVYLQKENIIDESGMPKERFSAEFPKEGPSILRIQQVVRGDSAAYFCASSPLGTPSNQPQHFGDGTRLSIL.

There are a few counts of this clone. DNA for the CDR3: TGTGCCAGCAGCGTAGTGGGGCGGGTGGGATACAATGAGCAGTTCTTC. As protein: CASSVVGRVGYNEQFF. V is TRBV9 and J is TRBJ2-1, with D perhaps assigned TRBD1 or TRBD2 (5 bases each). The CDR3 has 16 amino acids. Per germline, CDR1 SGDLS and CDR2 YYNGEE. Trimming pared 0 bases from V and 4 bases from J, leaving 14 bases between.

Only a few counts were recorded for this clone. The chain combines TRBV12-5 with TRBJ2-2; D is uncertain. The V gene's germline CDR1 is LGHNT and CDR2 FRNRAP. The CDR3 contains 19 residues. The V and J ends lost 3 bases and 5 bases respectively, with 25 bases between them. CDR3 loop: CASGFWNTGPFGETGELFF. Here the CDR3 DNA reads TGTGCTAGTGGTTTCTGGAACACCGGGCCATTTGGTGAGACCGGGGAGCTGTTTTTT. Full variable domain (remainder filled in from reference TRBV12-5 and TRBJ2-2): DARVTQTPRHKVTEMGQEVTMRCQPILGHNTVFWYRQTMMQGLELLAYFRNRAPLDDSGMPKDRFSAEMPDATLATLKIQPSEPRDSAVYFCASGFWNTGPFGETGELFFGEGSRLTVL.